This TCR beta chain derives from a study of blood T cell repertoires in COVID-19. Data came from immunoSEQ multiplex PCR; TCRdb stores just in-frame clones and leaves some out. The data contain around 330,000 clones, roughly 87% of them singletons. This clone was picked up one time. The CDR3 spans 15 residues. V was pared by 9 bases and J by 4 bases, with 20 bases between. CDR1 is LGHNA and CDR2 is YNFKEQ in the germline V gene. Cohort 3 donors were reported recovered after two negative PCRs, clearance, or symptom resolution. The V call is TRBV4-2, the J call TRBJ2-3; maybe TRBD2 (5 bases). Specimen: PBMCs or T cells enriched from blood (not recorded which). The sequence was collected from a young woman who had recovered from COVID-19. CDR3 bases: TGTGCCAGTAGTAGCGTAGTGAATTCCCCAGATACGCAGTATTTT. Translated: CASSSVVNSPDTQYF.